The clone carrying this T cell receptor beta chain was recorded at least ten times. Its antigen is not identified. This entry belongs to a study of identical twins. Study outcomes and limitations: Partly confounded zero-insertion analyses could result from invariant MAIT and iNKT cells. Where out-of-frame alpha sequences were twin-shared, they showed excess low generation probability. Recombination models fit unrelated individuals' TCR alpha sharing but underestimated twins'. For cord blood, abundant beta clonotypes had fewer insertions, unlike memory repertoires, which showed none.

TCRdb reprocessed the 5' RACE reads with MiXCR, giving one entry per CDR3 protein. Among nearly 900,000 distinct CDR3 sequences, 9% to 15% were seen once, and the ten largest hold about 1.5%. The CDR3 has 14 amino acids. Germline V gene sequence: CDR1 SGHRS, CDR2 YFSETQ. V shed 2 bases, J shed 3 bases, and the junction held 3 bases outside the gene matches. The data also belong to a second study, concerning yellow fever vaccine responses in identical twins.

This chain joins TRBV5-1 and TRBJ2-3, with 7 positions matching TRBD2. Sample: PBMCs. The TCR was taken from a woman aged 18 to 35 in good health. The CDR3 loop is CASSFLAATDTQYF. CDR3 DNA sequence: TGCGCCAGCAGCTTCCTAGCGGCGACAGATACGCAGTATTTT. Looking up the rest from reference TRBV5-1 and TRBJ2-3 gives the full variable domain: KAGVTQTPRYLIKTRGQQVTLSCSPISGHRSVSWYQQTPGQGLQFLFEYFSETQRNKGNFPGRFSGRQFSNSRSEMNVSTLELGDSALYLCASSFLAATDTQYFGPGTRLTVL.